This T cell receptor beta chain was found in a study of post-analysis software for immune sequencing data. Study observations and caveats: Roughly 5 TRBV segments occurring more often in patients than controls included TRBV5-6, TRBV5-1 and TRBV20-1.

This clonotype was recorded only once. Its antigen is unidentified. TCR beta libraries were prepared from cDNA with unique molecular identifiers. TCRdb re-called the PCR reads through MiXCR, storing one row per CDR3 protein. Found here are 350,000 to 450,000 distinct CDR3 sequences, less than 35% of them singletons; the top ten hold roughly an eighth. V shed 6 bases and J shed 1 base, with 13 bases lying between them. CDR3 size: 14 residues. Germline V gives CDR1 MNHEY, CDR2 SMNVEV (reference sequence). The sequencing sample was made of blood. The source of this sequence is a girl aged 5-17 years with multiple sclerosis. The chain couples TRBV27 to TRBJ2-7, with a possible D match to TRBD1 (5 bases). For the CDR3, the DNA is TGTGCCAGCAGGAGGCAGGGAAATTCCTACGAGCAGTACTTC. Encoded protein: CASRRQGNSYEQYF.